This T cell receptor beta chain was sequenced for a study of CD8 T cells in ankylosing spondylitis. Many counts were recorded for this clonotype. TCRdb ran MiXCR on the 5' RACE reads and lists one entry per CDR3 protein. Among tens of thousands of distinct CDR3 sequences, around 2.5% were seen once, and the ten largest hold 7.7%. This CDR3 region has 14 residues. V gave up 4 bases and J gave up 8 bases; unmatched junction bases: 7. Germline CDR1 SGDLS, CDR2 YYNGEE. This TCR was recovered from a female donor with ankylosing spondylitis or in good health (not recorded which). Sample: blood, either unsorted or a sorted T cell fraction (not recorded which). The chain links TRBV9 to TRBJ2-1; 9 bases align to TRBD1. CDR3 DNA sequence: TGTGCCAGCAGCTTACGGACAGGGGTGGATGAGCAGTTCTTC. Amino acid sequence: CASSLRTGVDEQFF.